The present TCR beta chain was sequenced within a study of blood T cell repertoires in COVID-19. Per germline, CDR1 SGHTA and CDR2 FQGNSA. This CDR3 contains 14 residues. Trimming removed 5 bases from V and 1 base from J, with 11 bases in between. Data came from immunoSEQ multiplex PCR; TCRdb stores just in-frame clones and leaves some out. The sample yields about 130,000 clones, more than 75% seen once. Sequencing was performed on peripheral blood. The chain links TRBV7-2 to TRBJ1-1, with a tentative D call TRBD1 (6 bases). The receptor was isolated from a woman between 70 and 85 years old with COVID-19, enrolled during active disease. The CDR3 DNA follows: TGTGCCAGCAGCGTAGTACAGGGGAACACTGAAGCTTTCTTT. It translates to CASSVVQGNTEAFF.